This T cell receptor (beta chain) was found in a study of blood T cell repertoires in COVID-19. Study summary: Acute and convalescent COVID-19 samples came from the United States, Italy and Spain.

Original processing notes: Estimated nucleated cell counts came from reference gene primer amplification. Measured with immunoSEQ multiplex PCR; TCRdb has only the in-frame clones, and not every one. That table furnishes V, J and clone size, whereas the DNA furnished D and trimming. The sample lists about 210,000 clones, 92% occurring once. The CDR3 length is 17 residues. Losses at the gene ends were 0 bases for V and 2 bases for J; bases not matched to a gene: 5. The germline CDR1 and CDR2 sequences are SGHAT and FQNNGV. The origin of this receptor is a man aged 25-40 years with acute or convalescent COVID-19. Sequencing was carried out using peripheral blood. This chain connects TRBV11-2 to TRBJ2-7; 12 nucleotides line up with TRBD2. The CDR3 reads CASSLDPPSGGAYEQYF. The CDR3 region has the DNA TGTGCCAGCAGCTTAGATCCGCCTAGCGGGGGGGCCTACGAGCAGTACTTC.